A selection of T cell receptor beta chains follows, all from one sample in a study of T cell responses to AZD1222 COVID-19 vaccine. The protocol was immunoSEQ multiplex PCR, while the TCRdb copy is restricted to in-frame clones and leaves out a portion. The sample holds about 93,000 clones, approximately 88% seen once. The sample was peripheral blood, taken on day 0 of AZD1222 vaccination. Every receptor here comes from an adult in good health. CDR3s include the opening cysteine and the closing phenylalanine or tryptophan. D genes are given only for firm matches. Expanded clones get a size class; other rows say once, few or many, or leave the size out.

d_gene | abundance | j_gene | v_gene | CDR3aa
TRBD1 | NA | TRBJ1-2 | TRBV6-5 | CASSYVDRASHYGYTF
NA | NA | TRBJ2-1 | TRBV7-9 | CASTPPPRNNEQFF
NA | NA | TRBJ1-1 | TRBV6-5 | CASSNNHHTEAFF
NA | once | TRBJ2-5 | TRBV18 | CASSPQGPSRETQYF
NA | NA | TRBJ1-6 | TRBV10-3 | CAIRGSGNSPLHF
NA | NA | TRBJ1-1 | TRBV5-8 | CASSLTYTEAFF
NA | NA | TRBJ1-2 | TRBV19 | CASSFGGNYGYTF
NA | once | TRBJ1-2 | TRBV7-9 | CASSPPGVGYGYTF
NA | NA | TRBJ2-1 | TRBV2 | CASSEARGRTTARFF
TRBD2 | NA | TRBJ2-1 | TRBV6-5 | CASTLAGAPEQFF
NA | NA | TRBJ2-5 | TRBV6-6 | CASSYDKETQYF
TRBD1 | NA | TRBJ2-2 | TRBV6-6 | CASSYRDRGPGELFF
TRBD1 | NA | TRBJ1-2 | TRBV9 | CASSVASGGGYTF
TRBD1 | once | TRBJ2-1 | TRBV6-5 | CASSIQGQGINEQFF
TRBD1 | NA | TRBJ2-3 | TRBV6-5 | CASSYRGQVTDTQYF
TRBD1 | NA | TRBJ2-7 | TRBV16 | CASTWDRAYEQYF
NA | once | TRBJ2-7 | TRBV11-2 | CASSRSYEQYF
NA | once | TRBJ2-7 | TRBV5-6 | CASSLAGAGWYEQYF
NA | NA | TRBJ1-5 | TRBV28 | CASSSPPGGEGSERDQPQHF
NA | NA | TRBJ2-3 | TRBV9 | CASSVGIYALSTDTQYF
NA | NA | TRBJ2-5 | TRBV11-2 | CASSLVGTRETQYF
NA | NA | TRBJ2-3 | TRBV19 | CASSGGRTDTQYF
NA | NA | TRBJ1-2 | TRBV6-5 | CASSYGSGRRGGYTF
TRBD1 | NA | TRBJ1-2 | TRBV28 | CASSLGQGRGYGYTF
NA | NA | TRBJ2-3 | TRBV7-2 | CASSFGGAGTDTQYF
TRBD1 | few | TRBJ1-1 | TRBV29-1 | CSVSLPGTAEAFF
NA | NA | TRBJ2-7 | TRBV7-9 | CASSPQAYEQYF
NA | NA | TRBJ1-5 | TRBV18 | CASSRGQQGNQPQHF
TRBD1 | NA | TRBJ1-6 | TRBV6-6 | CASSYDRGRRSPLHF